A selection of T cell receptor beta chains follows, all from one sample in a study of blood T cells in healthy people across ages. Via MiXCR, TCRdb re-called the 5' RACE reads, giving one row per CDR3 protein. The sample includes around 1.1 million distinct CDR3 sequences, around two fifths of them seen just once. The specimen sequenced was blood. The receptor source for this set is a man between 18 and 35 years old in good health. Both conserved end residues are part of each CDR3. Fields, in order: CDR3 length, D gene, V gene, J gene, clone size, CDR3 DNA, CDR3 protein. D genes are given only for firm matches. Only part of the rows carry a size: once, few, many, or a class if the clone is expanded.

15	TRBD1	TRBV20-1	TRBJ1-4	many	TGCAGTGCTAGAGATCGGACAGGGGCTAATGAAAAACTGTTTTTT	CSARDRTGANEKLFF
14	NA	TRBV18	TRBJ2-1	few	TGTGCCAGCTCACCATGGGGCGTTCGGGGTGAGCAGTTCTTC	CASSPWGVRGEQFF
13	NA	TRBV10-3	TRBJ2-1	few	TGTGCCACCCGATGGACAGTAGGGTATGAGCAGTTCTTC	CATRWTVGYEQFF
17	TRBD1	TRBV27	TRBJ2-3	NA	TGTGCCAGCAGTCCTGATTCCGGGACAGATAGCACAGGTACGCAGTATTTT	CASSPDSGTDSTGTQYF
14	NA	TRBV20-1	TRBJ1-1	few	TGCAGTGCTAGCAGGGTGCCCATGAACACTGAAGCTTTCTTT	CSASRVPMNTEAFF
15	NA	TRBV20-1	TRBJ1-5	few	TGCAGTGCTAGAAGGCGCCTGAAGCGGAATCAGCCCCAGCATTTT	CSARRRLKRNQPQHF
16	NA	TRBV28	TRBJ1-5	NA	TGTGCCAGCAGCCCGGGGACGGAGTATAGCAATCAGCCCCAGCATTTT	CASSPGTEYSNQPQHF
15	TRBD1	TRBV20-1	TRBJ1-3	NA	TGCAGTGCTAGTCCCGGGACAGATATTGGAAACACCATATATTTT	CSASPGTDIGNTIYF
17	NA	TRBV6-5	TRBJ2-1	NA	TGTGCCAGCAGTTACTCGAGAGATGGGCCTACCTACAATGAGCAGTTCTTC	CASSYSRDGPTYNEQFF
14	NA	TRBV6-2/TRBV6-3	TRBJ1-1	few	TGTGCCAGCACCCTGGACGGAATGAACACTGAAGCTTTCTTT	CASTLDGMNTEAFF
16	NA	TRBV7-2	TRBJ2-5	NA	TGTGCCAGCAGCCCCAACTTCAACAGATATAAAGAGACCCAGTACTTC	CASSPNFNRYKETQYF
16	NA	TRBV4-3	TRBJ2-3	NA	TGCGCCAGCAGCCAAGAGAACGGCAGGGAGGCGGATACGCAGTATTTT	CASSQENGREADTQYF
18	TRBD2	TRBV20-1	TRBJ2-4	few	TGCAGTGCTAGGTGGCTAGCGGGGGGGGACCTAGCCAAAAACATTCAGTACTTC	CSARWLAGGDLAKNIQYF
17	TRBD2	TRBV2	TRBJ2-5	NA	TGTGCCAGCAGGGGAGCTAGCGGGGGCCTTTCCTACAATGAGCAGTACTTC	CASRGASGGLSYNEQYF
13	TRBD1	TRBV6-5	TRBJ1-1	NA	TGTGCCAGCAGGGGACAGGGTAGCAGTGAAGCTTTCTTT	CASRGQGSSEAFF
15	TRBD1	TRBV6-1	TRBJ2-1	NA	TGTGCCAGCAGTGAGGGCCTAGGGGGCCACAATGAGCAGTTCTTC	CASSEGLGGHNEQFF
16	TRBD2	TRBV3-1	TRBJ2-5	NA	TGTGCCAGCAGCCAAGAGAGGAGGGACTATAAAGAGACCCAGTACTTC	CASSQERRDYKETQYF
18	NA	TRBV20-1	TRBJ2-3	NA	TGCAGTGCTAGAGATAGTTTCGGACAGCCGAGGCGGGCAGATACGCAGTATTTT	CSARDSFGQPRRADTQYF